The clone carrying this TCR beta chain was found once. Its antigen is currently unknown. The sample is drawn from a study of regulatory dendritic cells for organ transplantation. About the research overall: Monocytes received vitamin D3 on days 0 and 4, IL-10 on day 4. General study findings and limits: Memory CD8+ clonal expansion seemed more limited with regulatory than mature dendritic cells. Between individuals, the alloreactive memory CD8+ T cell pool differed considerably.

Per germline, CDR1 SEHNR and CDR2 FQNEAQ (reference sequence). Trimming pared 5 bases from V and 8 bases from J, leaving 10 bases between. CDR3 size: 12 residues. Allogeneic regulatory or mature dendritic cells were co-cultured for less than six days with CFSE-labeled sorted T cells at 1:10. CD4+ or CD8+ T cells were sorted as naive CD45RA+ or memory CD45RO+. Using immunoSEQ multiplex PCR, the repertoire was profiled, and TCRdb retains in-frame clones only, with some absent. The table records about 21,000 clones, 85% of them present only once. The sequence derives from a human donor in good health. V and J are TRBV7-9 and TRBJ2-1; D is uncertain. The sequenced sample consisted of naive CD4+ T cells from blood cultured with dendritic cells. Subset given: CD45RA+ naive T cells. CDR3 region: CASSPWDDEQFF. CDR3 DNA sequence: TGTGCCAGCAGCCCGTGGGATGATGAGCAGTTCTTC. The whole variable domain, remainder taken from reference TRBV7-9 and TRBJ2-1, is DTGVSQNPRHKITKRGQNVTFRCDPISEHNRLYWYRQTLGQGPEFLTYFQNEAQLEKSRLLSDRFSAERPKGSFSTLEIQRTEQGDSAMYLCASSPWDDEQFFGPGTRLTVL.